A single sample gave rise to the 5 T cell receptor beta chains below, sequenced in a study of blood T cells in healthy people across ages. The authors ran a second PCR of 7 to 11 cycles using a sample-barcoded 5' primer and a J-beta primer mix. MiXCR was run by TCRdb on the 5' RACE reads, yielding one entry per CDR3 protein. The data contain over 750,000 distinct CDR3 sequences, approximately 25% of them singletons. The same sample was also studied in work on T cells of mothers and their children.

The sequencing input was blood. These receptors came from a boy aged 10-17 years in good health.

The V call is TRBV29-1, the J call TRBJ2-7; 12 bases align to TRBD2. From germline, CDR1 is SQVTM and CDR2 ANQGSEA. V trimming: 4 bases; J trimming: 3 bases; junction bases outside the gene matches: 7. The CDR3 runs to 15 residues. This CDR3 is CSVVLAGGPSYEQYF. The CDR3 region has the DNA TGCAGCGTTGTCCTAGCGGGAGGGCCTAGCTACGAGCAGTACTTC.

This clonotype was counted only a few times. This chain uses TRBV19 with TRBJ2-7; either TRBD1 or TRBD2 may supply D (5 bases each). Germline CDR1 is LNHDA and CDR2 is SQIVND (reference sequence). V was cut by 4 bases and J by 8 bases, with 15 bases left in between. This CDR3 comprises 13 residues. The CDR3 region has the DNA TGTGCCAGTAGTACCACTGGGACGCCCAAGCAGTACTTC. Its translation is CASSTTGTPKQYF.

This clonotype has a handful of counts. V gene TRBV7-9 combines with J gene TRBJ2-5, with a weak D call TRBD2 (5 bases). This CDR3 is built from 14 residues. The V gene's germline CDR1 is SEHNR and CDR2 FQNEAQ (reference sequence). V lost 5 bases to trimming and J lost 5 bases, with 15 bases between them. The CDR3: CASSLTEIAETQYF. Written as DNA, the CDR3 is TGTGCCAGCAGCCTTACGGAAATAGCGGAGACCCAGTACTTC.

This clonotype has a handful of counts. This chain uses TRBV7-2 with TRBJ2-5; no firm D call. The V gene's germline CDR1 is SGHTA and CDR2 FQGNSA. With 5 bases removed from V and 7 bases from J, the gap between germline ends came to 20 bases. The CDR3 totals 15 residues. CDR3: CASSPSRAVGGTQYF. The CDR3 nucleotides read TGTGCCAGCAGCCCCTCCCGGGCGGTCGGTGGGACCCAGTACTTC.

The chain couples TRBV5-1 to TRBJ2-5, with 12 bases aligning to TRBD2. Trimming cost V 0 bases and J 4 bases; bases outside gene matches: 4. The germline gives CDR1 SGHRS, CDR2 YFSETQ. The CDR3 covers 16 residues. CDR3 in amino acids: CASSLGLAGEGETQYF. The CDR3 DNA reads as TGCGCCAGCAGCTTGGGACTAGCGGGAGAGGGAGAGACCCAGTACTTC.